Presented here are 23 T cell receptor beta chains from one specimen sequenced in a study of blood T cell repertoires in COVID-19. Using immunoSEQ multiplex PCR, the repertoire was profiled, and TCRdb retains in-frame clones only, with some absent. Of 120,000 or so clones listed, less than 90% are singletons. Sequenced: peripheral blood. The receptors were sampled from a woman older than 75 with acute or convalescent COVID-19.

V and J are TRBV14 and TRBJ2-1, with a tentative D call TRBD2 (5 bases). Germline values: CDR1 SGHDN, CDR2 FVKESK. V lost 4 bases, J lost 8 bases, and 15 bases lay in between. This CDR3 comprises 14 residues. CDR3 in amino acids: CASSLETLGDEQFF. DNA of the CDR3: TGTGCCAGCAGCCTAGAGACCCTCGGGGATGAGCAGTTCTTC.

The CDR3 sequence is CASSDRTNQPQHF. CDR3 DNA sequence: TGTGCCAGCTCCGACAGGACCAATCAGCCCCAGCATTTT. The chain links TRBV5-6 to TRBJ1-5; D might be TRBD1 (6 bases). This CDR3 has 13 residues. The germline CDR1 and CDR2 sequences are SGHDT and YYEEEE. V lost 7 bases to trimming and J lost 3 bases, with 11 bases between them.

The rearrangement uses TRBV5-5 and TRBJ2-3; TRBD1 matches 9 bases. CDR1 SGHKS and CDR2 YYEKEE come from the germline V gene (reference sequence). This CDR3 has 16 amino acids. J lost 5 bases, V lost 1 base, and 8 bases had no gene match. In DNA form, the CDR3 reads TGTGCCAGCAGCTTGTTCCAGGGACAGGGAGGAGATACGCAGTATTTT. It translates to CASSLFQGQGGDTQYF.

This sequence joins TRBV5-1 and TRBJ2-5; 9 bases line up with TRBD2. V lost 4 bases and J lost 2; bases outside the gene matches: 6. CDR3 length: 15 amino acids. Germline-derived CDR1 and CDR2 are SGHRS and YFSETQ. The CDR3 DNA sequence: TGCGCCAGCAGCCTGAGCGGGGGGCGACAAGAGACCCAGTACTTC. Translated, it gives CASSLSGGRQETQYF.

The chain employs TRBV19 and TRBJ1-2, with a weak D call TRBD1 (6 bases). The CDR3 covers 16 residues. The germline gives CDR1 LNHDA, CDR2 SQIVND (reference sequence). V lost 2 bases and J lost 10, with 23 bases in between. In DNA form, the CDR3 reads TGTGCCAGTAGTATACAAGGAATGGGCAGGGGCAACGACTACACCTTC. Protein: CASSIQGMGRGNDYTF.

The J gene is TRBJ1-3, the V gene TRBV19, with D maybe TRBD1 (6 bases). CDR1 is LNHDA and CDR2 is SQIVND in the germline V gene (reference sequence). The CDR3 loop spans 15 amino acids. Trimming took 6 bases from V and 9 from J, leaving 21 bases between them. The CDR3 region is CASRPRTEGSGTIYF. Here the CDR3 DNA reads TGTGCCAGTAGGCCACGGACAGAAGGATCGGGCACCATATATTTT.

The V gene is TRBV7-6, the J gene TRBJ2-5, with TRBD2 matching 12 bases. Germline values: CDR1 SGHVS, CDR2 FNYEAQ. V trimming: 5 bases; J trimming: 2 bases; junction bases outside the gene matches: 9. The CDR3 extends over 17 amino acids. The CDR3 loop reads CASSTRTSGALQETQYF. CDR3 nucleotides: TGTGCCAGCAGCACTCGGACTAGCGGGGCTTTACAAGAGACCCAGTACTTC.

CDR3 protein: CASSPRDSYQPQHF. The CDR3 region has the DNA TGTGCCAGCTCCCCCCGGGACAGTTATCAGCCCCAGCATTTT. This sequence joins TRBV3-1 (or the pseudogene TRBV3-2) and TRBJ1-5; 7 nucleotides line up with TRBD1. This CDR3 region has 14 residues. J gave up 5 bases and V 8 bases, and 9 bases lay outside the gene matches. Germline lookup yields CDR1 LGHDT and CDR2 YNNKEL (reference sequence).

The genes are TRBV5-8 and TRBJ1-1; D is unresolved. Trimming cost V 0 bases and J 3 bases, with 6 bases left between them. CDR3 size: 13 residues. Germline V CDR1 and CDR2: SGHTS, YDEGEE. The CDR3 DNA reads as TGTGCCAGCAGCTTGGGTGAGGACACTGAAGCTTTCTTT. It is translated as CASSLGEDTEAFF.

The gene calls are TRBV27 and TRBJ1-2; tentatively, D is TRBD1 (6 bases). Germline assignment: CDR1 MNHEY and CDR2 SMNVEV (reference sequence). V was cut by 6 bases and J by 0 bases, with 14 bases left in between. The CDR3 runs 15 residues. The CDR3 DNA follows: TGTGCCAGCAGCCCTGCAGGGGAGACTAACTATGGCTACACCTTC. Translating it yields CASSPAGETNYGYTF.

V gene TRBV7-2 combines with J gene TRBJ1-2; D is perhaps TRBD1 (6 bases). CDR1 SGHTA and CDR2 FQGNSA come from the germline V gene. CDR3 length equals 14 residues. V was cut by 5 bases and J by 5 bases, with 15 bases left in between. DNA for the CDR3: TGTGCCAGCAGCCGGCGGACAGTCCAATATGGCTACACCTTC. This codes for CASSRRTVQYGYTF. The entire variable domain, with the rest obtained from reference TRBV7-2 and TRBJ1-2, is as follows: GAGVSQSPSNKVTEKGKDVELRCDPISGHTALYWYRQSLGQGLEFLIYFQGNSAPDKSGLPSDRFSAERTGGSVSTLTIQRTQQEDSAVYLCASSRRTVQYGYTFGSGTRLTVV.

J is TRBJ1-1 and V is TRBV11-2; D gene uncertain. CDR1 is SGHAT, CDR2 FQNNGV, per germline. The germline V and J ends were trimmed by 4 bases and 0 bases, with 3 bases remaining between them. CDR3 size: 12 residues. DNA of the CDR3: TGTGCCAGCAGCTCAGTGAACACTGAAGCTTTCTTT. This translates into CASSSVNTEAFF.

The V and J genes are TRBV15 and TRBJ2-7; 7 nucleotides match TRBD2. CDR3 length: 15 amino acids. V lost 1 base, J lost 3 bases, and 6 bases stayed unmatched. CDR1 is LNHNV, CDR2 YYDKDF, per germline (reference sequence). The CDR3 DNA sequence: TGTGCCACCAGCAGAGCCCCGCGGGGGAGCTACGAGCAGTACTTC. This translates into CATSRAPRGSYEQYF.

The V and J genes are TRBV28 and TRBJ1-6; D gene ambiguous. V lost 5 bases and J 13 bases, leaving 9 bases between the germline ends. The V gene's germline CDR1 is MDHEN and CDR2 SYDVKM. This CDR3 region has 11 residues. CDR3 bases: TGTGCCAGCAGTACAAGGCGGCCCCTCCACTTT. Residues: CASSTRRPLHF.

The CDR3 reads CASSPTERGAGANVLTF. The CDR3 DNA reads as TGTGCCAGCAGCCCAACTGAGCGGGGGGCTGGGGCCAACGTCCTGACTTTC. The chain links TRBV9 to TRBJ2-6; 9 nucleotides match TRBD2. Germline V gene sequence: CDR1 SGDLS, CDR2 YYNGEE. With V trimmed by 4 bases and J by 2 bases, 7 bases remained unmatched. This CDR3 contains 17 residues.

This clone was seen at least ten times. An end of the junction does not agree with germline; a read error may underlie this. This sample also contains other DNA sequences that code for the same CDR3. The chain uses TRBV5-6 and TRBJ1-4, with no clear D. Germline V lookup: CDR1 SGHDT, CDR2 YYEEEE. The CDR3 length is 13 residues. Here the CDR3 reads CASSLGGSEKLFF. CDR3 nucleotide sequence: TGTGCCAGCAGTTTGGGAGGTTCCGAAAAACTGTTTTTT.

This chain joins TRBV6-2 or TRBV6-3 and TRBJ2-5; tentative D call: TRBD1 (6 bases). Per germline, CDR1 MNHEY and CDR2 SVGEGT. This CDR3 is built from 14 residues. V shed 6 bases and J shed 3 bases, with 14 bases lying between them. The CDR3 protein is CASSSRDTEETQYF. CDR3 DNA: TGTGCCAGCAGCTCCCGGGACACCGAAGAGACCCAGTACTTC.

The CDR3 DNA reads as TGTGCCAGCAGCTTCGCCAAAACAGGAAACACCATATATTTT. Its translation is CASSFAKTGNTIYF. The V gene is TRBV7-9, the J gene TRBJ1-3; D unresolved. Germline V gives CDR1 SEHNR, CDR2 FQNEAQ (reference sequence). The CDR3 runs 14 residues. V lost 3 bases, J lost 4 bases, and 10 bases lay in between.

This chain uses TRBV6-2 or TRBV6-3 with TRBJ2-6; D possibly corresponds to TRBD2 (6 bases). Between the trimmed V and J ends, which lost 4 bases and 2 bases, there was a span of 12 bases. CDR3 length: 16 residues. Germline V gives CDR1 MNHEY, CDR2 SVGEGT. The CDR3 DNA reads TGTGCCAGCAGTTTCCGGGGGTTGGCTGGGGCCAACGTCCTGACTTTC. This codes for CASSFRGLAGANVLTF.

The rearrangement uses TRBV7-3 and TRBJ2-1; 9 bases are shared with TRBD1. Trimming took 5 bases from V and 9 from J; bases not matched to a gene: 5. The CDR3 loop spans 13 amino acids. In germline, CDR1 is SGHTA, CDR2 FQGTGA. CDR3: CASSHGQGSEQFF. As DNA, the CDR3 is TGTGCCAGCAGCCACGGACAGGGGTCTGAGCAGTTCTTC.

V usage is TRBV28 and J usage is TRBJ1-2; no firm D call. The germline CDR1 and CDR2 sequences are MDHEN and SYDVKM. The V end was cut by 4 bases, the J end by 5 bases, with 11 bases between. The CDR3 totals 13 residues. The CDR3 reads CASSSLGLYGYTF. The CDR3 DNA reads TGTGCCAGCAGTTCCCTCGGACTTTATGGCTACACCTTC.

J is TRBJ1-2 and V is TRBV12-3 or TRBV12-4, with 7 bases lining up with TRBD1. The CDR3 has 13 amino acids. V lost 3 bases to trimming and J lost 8 bases; unmatched junction nucleotides: 6. The CDR3 DNA reads as TGTGCCAGCAGTTTCTACCTCAGGGGGGGCTACACCTTC. Amino acid sequence: CASSFYLRGGYTF.

The chain combines TRBV7-8 with TRBJ1-1; D is uncertain. Trimming shortened V by 1 base and J by 0 bases, and 9 bases separated the two germline ends. In germline, CDR1 is SGHVS, CDR2 FQNEAQ. The CDR3 runs 15 residues. CDR3 loop: CASSLDRVMNTEAFF. The CDR3, as DNA: TGTGCCAGCAGCTTAGACCGGGTGATGAACACTGAAGCTTTCTTT.